Below, 6 T cell receptor beta chains from the same sample are listed, as sequenced in a study of shared clonotypes between healthy human individuals. Positively selected for CCR7, the CD45RO-negative cells used as naive CD8 cells excluded terminally differentiated effector memory CD45RA+ cells. Sequencing used immunoSEQ multiplex PCR; TCRdb keeps in-frame clones, though not all of them. This sample yields 2 million to 2.5 million clones, of which roughly 95% are seen a single time; roughly 1% belongs to the top ten. Sequenced input: naive CD8+ T cells sorted from blood. The receptors here all came from a man aged 18 to 29 in good health.

To note about this clone: This CDR3 is also generated by other DNA sequences in the sample. The chain employs TRBV6-5 and TRBJ1-1; weak D call: TRBD1 (5 bases). V shed 3 bases and J shed 0 bases, with 8 bases lying between them. The V gene's germline CDR1 is MNHEY and CDR2 SVGAGI. The CDR3 has 14 amino acids. Here the CDR3 reads CASSYRGMNTEAFF. CDR3 nucleotides: TGTGCCAGCAGTTATCGGGGGATGAACACTGAAGCTTTCTTT.

This clone was seen just once. The chain combines TRBV7-3 with TRBJ1-1; D is perhaps TRBD1 (5 bases). Germline values: CDR1 SGHTA, CDR2 FQGTGA. The CDR3 is 16 amino acids. V lost 1 base to trimming and J lost 3 bases, with 15 bases between them. The CDR3 DNA is TGTGCCAGCAGCTTAATGGGGGGAGTCCCCGACACTGAAGCTTTCTTT. Amino acid sequence: CASSLMGGVPDTEAFF.

The V and J genes are TRBV10-2 and TRBJ2-7; D is unclear. Germline CDR1 WSHSY, CDR2 SAAADI. This CDR3 comprises 11 residues. The V end was cut by 0 bases, the J end by 12 bases, with 9 bases between. The CDR3 bases are TGCGCCAGCAGTGAGTCAGCGAACCTGTACTTC. Translated, it gives CASSESANLYF.

The rearrangement joins TRBV4-3 to TRBJ2-7; 9 nucleotides align to TRBD1. The V gene's germline CDR1 is LGHNA and CDR2 YSLEER. V lost 0 bases and J lost 2; bases outside the gene matches: 2. CDR3 length: 15 amino acids. The CDR3 loop is CASSQEGTGTYEQYF. The CDR3 DNA reads TGCGCCAGCAGCCAAGAAGGGACAGGGACCTACGAGCAGTACTTC.

Details on this clone: Relative to the germline gene, one junction end is altered; a read error may explain this. The chain employs TRBV2 and TRBJ2-7; TRBD1 is a possible D gene (5 bases). The CDR3 runs to 10 residues. Looked up from germline, CDR1 is SNHLY and CDR2 is FYNNEI. CDR3 region: CASSRGHPNF. In DNA form, the CDR3 reads TGTGCCAGCAGTCGCGGACACCCAAACTTC.

The chain recombines TRBV4-2 with TRBJ2-2; 9 bases agree with TRBD2. The germline V gene has CDR1 LGHNA and CDR2 YNFKEQ. V was pared by 2 bases and J by 6 bases, with 7 bases of the junction left unmatched. The CDR3 consists of 16 residues. The CDR3 loop reads CASSQLLAGYAGELFF. CDR3 in DNA: TGTGCCAGCAGCCAACTTCTAGCGGGGTACGCCGGGGAGCTGTTTTTT.